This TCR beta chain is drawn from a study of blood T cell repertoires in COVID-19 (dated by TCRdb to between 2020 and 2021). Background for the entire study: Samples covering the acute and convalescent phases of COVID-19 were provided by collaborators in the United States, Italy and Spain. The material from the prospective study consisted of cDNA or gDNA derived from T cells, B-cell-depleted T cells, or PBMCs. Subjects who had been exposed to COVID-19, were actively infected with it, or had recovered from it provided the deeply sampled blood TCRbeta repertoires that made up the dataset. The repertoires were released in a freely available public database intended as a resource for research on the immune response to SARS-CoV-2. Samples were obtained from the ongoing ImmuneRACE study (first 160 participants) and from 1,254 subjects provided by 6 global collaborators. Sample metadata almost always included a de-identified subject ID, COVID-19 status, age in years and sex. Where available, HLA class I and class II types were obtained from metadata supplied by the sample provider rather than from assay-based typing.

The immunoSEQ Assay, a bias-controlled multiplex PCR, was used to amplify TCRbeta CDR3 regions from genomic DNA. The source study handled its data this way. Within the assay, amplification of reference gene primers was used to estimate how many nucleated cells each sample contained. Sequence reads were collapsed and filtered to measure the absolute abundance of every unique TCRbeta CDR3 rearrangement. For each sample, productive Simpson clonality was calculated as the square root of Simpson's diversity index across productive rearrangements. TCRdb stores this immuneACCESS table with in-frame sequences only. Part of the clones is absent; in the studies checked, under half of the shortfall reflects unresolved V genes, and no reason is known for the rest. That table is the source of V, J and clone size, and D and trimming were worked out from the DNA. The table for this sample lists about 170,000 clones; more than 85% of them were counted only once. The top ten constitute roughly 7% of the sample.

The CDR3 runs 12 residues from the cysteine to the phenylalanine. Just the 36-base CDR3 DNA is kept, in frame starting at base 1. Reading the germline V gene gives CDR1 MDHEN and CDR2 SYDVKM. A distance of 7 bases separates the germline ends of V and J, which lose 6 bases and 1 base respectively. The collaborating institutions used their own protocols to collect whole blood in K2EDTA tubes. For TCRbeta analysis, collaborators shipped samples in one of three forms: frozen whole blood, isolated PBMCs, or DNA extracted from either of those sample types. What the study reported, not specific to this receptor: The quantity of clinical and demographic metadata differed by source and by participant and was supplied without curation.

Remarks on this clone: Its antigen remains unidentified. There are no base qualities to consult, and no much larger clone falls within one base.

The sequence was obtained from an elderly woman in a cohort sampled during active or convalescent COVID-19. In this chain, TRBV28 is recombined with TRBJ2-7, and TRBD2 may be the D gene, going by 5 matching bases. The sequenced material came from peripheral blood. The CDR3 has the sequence CASRGESYEQYF. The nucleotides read TGTGCCAGCAGGGGAGAATCCTACGAGCAGTACTTC.